This T cell receptor (beta chain) came from a study of T-cell reconstitution after alpha-beta-depleted transplantation in children. It was with unique molecular identifiers that the TCRbeta library was prepared. One entry per CDR3 protein, called by TCRdb with MiXCR from the PCR reads. The sample contains 250,000 to 300,000 distinct CDR3 sequences, approximately 9.8% of which appear only once. Sequenced here: PBMCs from the stem cell graft donor, sampled from the stem cell graft. This TCR was recovered from a human donor who donated a stem cell graft to a child with SCID.

The CDR3 here is CASSLEGVFYGYTF. The CDR3 DNA follows: TGTGCCAGCAGTTTAGAGGGGGTTTTTTATGGCTACACCTTC. This chain connects TRBV12-3 or TRBV12-4 to TRBJ1-2; D is perhaps TRBD1 (6 bases). The V gene lost 1 base and the J gene lost 5 bases, with 11 bases spanning the gap. The CDR3 spans 14 residues.